These T cell receptor beta chains were read from a single sample in a study of CD8 T cells in Susac syndrome. TCRdb re-called the immunoSEQ multiplex PCR reads with MiXCR, one entry per CDR3 protein. The sample carries about 130,000 distinct CDR3 sequences, just under 95% recorded once. The sample comprised CD8+ T cells from PBMCs. These receptors were collected from a human donor with Susac syndrome. Each CDR3 is given with its conserved first and last residue. The D gene is left open where the match is weak.

d_gene: TRBD2; j_gene: TRBJ2-1; v_gene: TRBV5-1; CDR3aa: CASSFRRGTSGGNEQFF; CDR3nt: TGCGCCAGCAGCTTCCGCAGAGGGACTAGCGGGGGGAATGAGCAGTTCTTC
d_gene: TRBD1; j_gene: TRBJ2-7; v_gene: TRBV27; CDR3aa: CASSPSSGQTTVEQYF; CDR3nt: TGTGCCAGCAGTCCCTCGTCGGGACAGACTACCGTGGAACAGTACTTC
d_gene: -; j_gene: TRBJ1-1; v_gene: TRBV3-1; CDR3aa: CASSQGQPLNTEAFF; CDR3nt: TGTGCCAGCAGCCAAGGACAACCCTTGAACACTGAAGCTTTCTTT
d_gene: TRBD2; j_gene: TRBJ2-1; v_gene: TRBV9; CDR3aa: CASSRTSYNEQFF; CDR3nt: TGTGCCAGCAGCCGGACTAGCTACAATGAGCAGTTCTTC
d_gene: -; j_gene: TRBJ2-7; v_gene: TRBV4-1; CDR3aa: CASSQATGRTYEQYF; CDR3nt: TGCGCCAGCAGCCAAGCTACAGGGAGAACCTACGAGCAGTACTTC
d_gene: TRBD2; j_gene: TRBJ2-3; v_gene: TRBV24-1; CDR3aa: CATSDPSGGAMGDTQYF; CDR3nt: TGTGCCACCAGTGATCCTAGCGGGGGGGCCATGGGAGATACGCAGTATTTT
d_gene: -; j_gene: TRBJ2-1; v_gene: TRBV3-1; CDR3aa: CASNAPGSAYNEQFF; CDR3nt: TGTGCCAGCAACGCCCCGGGTAGCGCCTACAATGAGCAGTTCTTC
d_gene: -; j_gene: TRBJ2-5; v_gene: TRBV6-2/TRBV6-3; CDR3aa: CASSLSRVGAGTQYF; CDR3nt: TGTGCCAGCAGCCTCTCACGGGTCGGTGCAGGGACCCAGTACTTC
d_gene: -; j_gene: TRBJ2-7; v_gene: TRBV7-9; CDR3aa: CASTNGRSYEQYF; CDR3nt: TGTGCCAGCACCAACGGACGGTCCTACGAGCAGTACTTC
d_gene: TRBD1; j_gene: TRBJ2-1; v_gene: TRBV5-1; CDR3aa: CASSPGTGRFNEQFF; CDR3nt: TGCGCCAGCAGCCCCGGGACAGGGAGGTTCAATGAGCAGTTCTTC
d_gene: -; j_gene: TRBJ1-2; v_gene: TRBV20-1; CDR3aa: CSARGTDLYAYTF; CDR3nt: TGCAGTGCTAGAGGGACAGACCTTTATGCCTACACCTTC
d_gene: -; j_gene: TRBJ2-7; v_gene: TRBV27; CDR3aa: CATHVRDQQYF; CDR3nt: TGTGCCACCCACGTCAGGGATCAGCAGTACTTC
d_gene: -; j_gene: TRBJ1-6; v_gene: TRBV18; CDR3aa: CASSRDGDSPLHF; CDR3nt: TGTGCCAGCTCCCGGGACGGGGATTCACCCCTCCACTTT
d_gene: TRBD1; j_gene: TRBJ1-5; v_gene: TRBV12-3/TRBV12-4; CDR3aa: CASSTGVGQPQHF; CDR3nt: TGTGCCAGCAGCACAGGGGTGGGTCAGCCCCAGCATTTT
d_gene: -; j_gene: TRBJ2-7; v_gene: TRBV5-4; CDR3aa: CASSSDRSPGLYEQYF; CDR3nt: TGTGCCAGCAGCTCCGATCGGTCCCCGGGACTCTACGAGCAGTACTTC
d_gene: -; j_gene: TRBJ2-6; v_gene: TRBV27; CDR3aa: CASPRVIVLTF; CDR3nt: TGTGCCAGCCCGAGAGTAATCGTCCTGACTTTC
d_gene: TRBD1; j_gene: TRBJ1-2; v_gene: TRBV7-9; CDR3aa: CASSLTTGGYGYTF; CDR3nt: TGTGCCAGCAGCTTAACAACAGGGGGCTATGGCTACACCTTC
d_gene: -; j_gene: TRBJ1-5; v_gene: TRBV14; CDR3aa: CASKLGQASQPQHF; CDR3nt: TGTGCCAGCAAATTAGGGCAGGCATCCCAGCCCCAGCATTTT
d_gene: TRBD1; j_gene: TRBJ2-5; v_gene: TRBV12-3/TRBV12-4; CDR3aa: CASSPTGFEETQYF; CDR3nt: TGTGCCAGCAGCCCGACAGGGTTTGAAGAGACCCAGTACTTC
d_gene: -; j_gene: TRBJ2-4; v_gene: TRBV25-1; CDR3aa: CASSGWTEENIQYF; CDR3nt: TGTGCCAGCAGTGGGTGGACAGAGGAAAACATTCAGTACTTC